The clone carrying this TCR beta chain was counted many times. This sample was included in a study of regulatory T cells in long-lasting Graves disease. Time point reported: persistent/refractory GD, antithyroid drugs over 5 years with positive TRAb. Scientists built the TCR library using RNA that was extracted from PBMCs. Construction of the TCR beta libraries employed iRepertoire HTBI primers in conjunction with Arm-PCR of CDR3 regions. Using its own MiXCR run on the multiplex PCR reads, TCRdb lists one record per CDR3 protein. The sample records about 340,000 distinct CDR3 sequences, roughly a fifth being singletons. Per germline, CDR1 SGHVS and CDR2 FQNEAQ. Trimming took 5 bases from V and 3 from J; bases not matched to a gene: 5. This CDR3 is 15 amino acids long.

The sequence came from a female donor with Graves disease. The chain employs TRBV7-8 and TRBJ1-5; 9 bases are a match to TRBD1. The sample was peripheral blood mononuclear cells (PBMCs), taken when the disease was refractory, from a patient treated with antithyroid drugs. The CDR3 nucleotides are TGTGCCAGCAGCGCGACAGGGGGGGACAATCAGCCCCAGCATTTT. Translation: CASSATGGDNQPQHF.